Presented here are 32 T cell receptor beta chains from one specimen sequenced in a study of read filtering for tumor transcriptome and immune sequencing. This library used roughly 370 ng RNA and molecular barcoded adaptors spanning alpha/delta and beta/gamma chains. TCRdb redid the calling of the reads with MiXCR, one entry per CDR3 protein. Found here are more than 100,000 distinct CDR3 sequences, less than 15% of them singletons; the top ten hold 6.5% to 9%. Sequenced sample: a population of CD138-negative cells sorted from bone marrow. These receptors all come from a donor aged 40 or over with multiple myeloma.

This clonotype showed up just a few times. The V call is TRBV27, the J call TRBJ2-1, with TRBD2 identical over 9 bases. V trimming: 2 bases; J trimming: 3 bases; junction bases outside the gene matches: 11. Germline V gene data show CDR1 as MNHEY and CDR2 as SMNVEV (reference sequence). CDR3 length: 18 residues. CDR3 sequence (DNA): TGTGCCAGCAGTTTAGGCGGGAGGGCCGGTCCCGGCTACAATGAGCAGTTCTTC. Translated: CASSLGGRAGPGYNEQFF.

This clonotype has at least ten counts. The rearrangement joins TRBV19 to TRBJ2-6; D possibly uses TRBD1 or TRBD2 (6 bases each). Germline-derived CDR1 and CDR2 are LNHDA and SQIVND (reference sequence). The CDR3 is 15 residues long. The V end was cut by 5 bases, the J end by 2 bases, with 10 bases between. This chain's CDR3 is CASSEGGAGANVLTF. Here the CDR3 DNA reads TGTGCCAGTAGTGAGGGGGGAGCTGGGGCCAACGTCCTGACTTTC.

Concerning this clonotype: A much larger clone lies a single base off, so this may be a read error. The genes are TRBV27 and TRBJ2-6, with D perhaps TRBD1 (5 bases). This CDR3 has 16 residues. CDR1 MNHEY and CDR2 SMNVEV come from the germline V gene (reference sequence). This chain's CDR3 is CASGRVTQSGADVLTF. CDR3 bases: TGTGCCAGCGGAAGGGTAACCCAATCTGGGGCCGACGTCCTGACTTTC.

This clonotype has at least ten counts. The chain links TRBV7-3 to TRBJ2-3, with D perhaps being TRBD1 or TRBD2 (5 bases each). Trimming cost V 3 bases and J 0 bases, with 16 bases left between them. The CDR3 totals 17 residues. Germline V gives CDR1 SGHTA, CDR2 FQGTGA. The chain's CDR3 is CASSLGRLRTSTDTQYF. The CDR3 DNA reads TGTGCCAGCAGCTTGGGGCGACTAAGGACTAGCACAGATACGCAGTATTTT.

There are many counts of this clonotype. The chain employs TRBV11-2 and TRBJ2-6; D unresolved. CDR1 is SGHAT, CDR2 FQNNGV, per germline. V was cut by 5 bases and J by 1 base, with 24 bases left in between. CDR3 length: 20 residues. CDR3: CASSPLGGRHRRSGANVLTF. Written as DNA, the CDR3 is TGTGCCAGCAGCCCGCTGGGTGGAAGGCACCGACGATCTGGGGCCAACGTCCTGACTTTC.

This clonotype came up many times. The chain is built from TRBV7-9 and TRBJ2-7; 13 nucleotides line up with TRBD2. The V segment lost 5 bases and the J segment 7 bases; nucleotides outside the gene matches: 11. Germline V CDR1 and CDR2: SEHNR, FQNEAQ (reference sequence). This CDR3 region has 16 residues. This CDR3 reads CASSRGLAGVPREQYF. The CDR3 bases are TGTGCCAGCAGCCGAGGACTAGCGGGAGTCCCGCGGGAGCAGTACTTC.

This clonotype appeared many times. CDR3 in DNA: TGTGCCTGTAAGACAGTTAGCAATCAGCCCCAGCATTTT. Residues: CACKTVSNQPQHF. This chain connects TRBV30 to TRBJ1-5, with D possibly being TRBD1 (5 bases). The CDR3 has 13 amino acids. Germline V lookup: CDR1 GTSNPN, CDR2 SVGIG (reference sequence). V shed 6 bases and J shed 0 bases, with 9 bases lying between them.

This clonotype was detected a few times. The chain joins TRBV12-5 to TRBJ2-4; the D call may be TRBD1 or TRBD2 (5 bases each). The CDR3 contains 10 residues. The V gene lost 4 bases and the J gene lost 12 bases, with 7 bases spanning the gap. Germline V gene data show CDR1 as LGHNT and CDR2 as FRNRAP. For the CDR3, the DNA is TGTGCTAGTGGTTCGGGACCTCAGTACTTC. It yields the protein CASGSGPQYF.

There are many counts of this clonotype. The DNA of the CDR3 is TGCGCCAGCAGCAGAGGGACTAGCGGGAGGATCGCCTACAATGAGCAGTTCTTC. Protein sequence: CASSRGTSGRIAYNEQFF. The chain employs TRBV5-1 and TRBJ2-1, with 15 bases matching TRBD2. V shed 4 bases, J shed 2 bases, and the junction held 7 bases outside the gene matches. The CDR3 consists of 18 residues. Germline lookup yields CDR1 SGHRS and CDR2 YFSETQ.

This clonotype was picked up many times. The CDR3 protein is CSARDLDEPVYEQYF. The CDR3 DNA reads TGCAGTGCTAGAGATCTCGACGAGCCCGTCTACGAGCAGTACTTC. The rearrangement joins TRBV20-1 to TRBJ2-7; D unresolved. V was clipped by 0 bases and J by 3 bases, with 15 bases between them. Germline V CDR1 and CDR2: DFQATT, SNEGSKA (reference sequence). This CDR3 has 15 amino acids.

This clonotype was observed many times. The chain links TRBV11-2 to TRBJ2-7; possible D gene TRBD2, 6 bases. The V end lost 1 base, the J end lost 5 bases, and 15 bases lay between the germline ends. CDR1 is SGHAT, CDR2 FQNNGV, per germline. There are 15 residues in the CDR3. CDR3 DNA: TGTGCCAGCAGCTTAGTCGGGACTCGTGGGGACGAGCAGTACTTC. Translating it yields CASSLVGTRGDEQYF. Looking up the rest from reference TRBV11-2 and TRBJ2-7 gives the full variable domain: EAGVAQSPRYKIIEKRQSVAFWCNPISGHATLYWYQQILGQGPKLLIQFQNNGVVDDSQLPKDRFSAERLKGVDSTLKIQPAKLEDSAVYLCASSLVGTRGDEQYFGPGTRLTVT.

At least ten counts were recorded for this clonotype. The J gene is TRBJ1-1, the V gene TRBV6-5; 7 nucleotides match TRBD1. V shed 6 bases and J 0 bases; nucleotides not matched to a gene: 7. This CDR3 has 15 amino acids. Germline loops: CDR1 MNHEY, CDR2 SVGAGI. The CDR3 nucleotides read TGTGCCAGCAGGCGACAGGGTTCTATGAACACTGAAGCTTTCTTT. Protein product: CASRRQGSMNTEAFF.

This clonotype was observed at least ten times. The rearrangement uses TRBV10-3 and TRBJ2-3; 9 bases fit TRBD2. Germline V gives CDR1 ENHRY, CDR2 SYGVKD. The CDR3 is 16 residues long. J was trimmed by 4 bases and V by 2 bases; bases with no gene match: 7. CDR3: CAISEDLAGNADTQYF. The CDR3 DNA follows: TGTGCCATCAGTGAGGATCTAGCGGGAAACGCAGATACGCAGTATTTT.

As concerns this clonotype: A much larger clonotype is one base distant, so this may be a read error. No conserved phenylalanine or tryptophan is present at the end of the CDR3, so a read error is the likely explanation. This rearrangement joins TRBV20-1 to TRBJ1-1; possibly TRBD1 for D (6 bases). In germline, CDR1 is DFQATT, CDR2 SNEGSKA (reference sequence). The CDR3 extends over 18 amino acids. The V end was cut by 0 bases, the J end by 2 bases, with 22 bases between. The CDR3 loop reads CSARDQMRGTLLNTEAFI. The CDR3 DNA is TGCAGTGCTAGAGATCAGATGAGGGGGACCCTTCTTAACACTGAAGCTTTCATT.

This clonotype has more than one count but fewer than ten. The CDR3 loop is CASSELVYNEQFF. The CDR3 nucleotides read TGTGCCAGCAGTGAACTTGTTTACAATGAGCAGTTCTTC. This chain connects TRBV2 to TRBJ2-1; D is uncertain. This CDR3 spans 13 amino acids. In germline, CDR1 is SNHLY, CDR2 FYNNEI. The germline V and J ends were trimmed by 2 bases and 4 bases, with 6 bases remaining between them.

Details on this clonotype: A read error may be the cause here, since a much bigger clone is one base away. No conserved phenylalanine or tryptophan ends this CDR3, so it is likely a read error. This sequence joins TRBV18 and TRBJ2-3; D may be TRBD1 (5 bases). Trimming pared 2 bases from V and 6 bases from J, leaving 12 bases between. CDR1 and CDR2 (germline): KGHSH, LQKENI. The CDR3 has 14 amino acids. Here the CDR3 DNA reads TGTGCCAGCTCACCAACAGGAGCCTCGGATACGCAGTATTCT. Residues: CASSPTGASDTQYS.

This clonotype was picked up many times. The rearrangement uses TRBV4-3 and TRBJ2-7; 7 nucleotides match TRBD2. Trimming cost V 0 bases and J 4 bases; bases outside gene matches: 6. Germline V gene data show CDR1 as LGHNA and CDR2 as YSLEER. The CDR3 sequence is 15 residues long. The CDR3 is CASSQDSGRRYEQYF. In DNA, the CDR3 is TGCGCCAGCAGCCAAGATTCCGGGAGGAGATACGAGCAGTACTTC.

This clonotype was seen many times. V gene TRBV20-1 combines with J gene TRBJ2-1; tentatively, D is TRBD1 or TRBD2 (5 bases each). Germline V gene lookup returns CDR1 DFQATT and CDR2 SNEGSKA (reference sequence). Trimming took 5 bases from V and 7 from J, leaving 21 bases between them. The CDR3 is made up of 15 amino acids. The CDR3 protein is CSASFWGRSGNEQFF. CDR3 in DNA: TGCAGTGCTTCCTTTTGGGGGAGAAGTGGGAATGAGCAGTTCTTC.

This clonotype occurred many times. This sequence joins TRBV7-7 and TRBJ2-1; TRBD2 matches at 10 bases. Germline loops: CDR1 SSHAT, CDR2 FNYEAQ (reference sequence). The CDR3 spans 15 residues. Germline trimming cut 5 bases from V and 4 bases from J; bases unmatched to any gene: 5. The CDR3 DNA follows: TGTGCCAGCAGCACCGGACTAGCGGAATACAATGAGCAGTTCTTC. It translates to CASSTGLAEYNEQFF.

This clonotype was recorded many times. CDR3 coding DNA: TGTGCCAGCAGCTTAGAGGGCCTAGCGGGATACAATGAGCAGTTCTTC. It codes for CASSLEGLAGYNEQFF. The rearrangement uses TRBV11-1 and TRBJ2-1; 9 nucleotides align to TRBD2. Germline V gives CDR1 SGHAT, CDR2 FQDESV (reference sequence). This CDR3 is 16 amino acids long. The J segment lost 4 bases and the V segment lost 1 base, leaving 5 bases of the junction unmatched.

This clonotype appeared many times. The V and J genes are TRBV20-1 and TRBJ2-5; either TRBD1 or TRBD2 may fit D (6 bases each). Trimming cost V 0 bases and J 2 bases, with 13 bases left between them. This CDR3 has 15 residues. The germline V gene has CDR1 DFQATT and CDR2 SNEGSKA (reference sequence). This CDR3 reads CSARDGGTTQETQYF. As DNA, the CDR3 is TGCAGTGCTAGAGATGGAGGGACAACACAAGAGACCCAGTACTTC.

This clonotype appeared many times. This chain joins TRBV29-1 and TRBJ2-4; no reliable D call. The germline V gene has CDR1 SQVTM and CDR2 ANQGSEA. The CDR3 sequence is 14 residues long. V lost 6 bases and J 0 bases, leaving 12 bases between the germline ends. Here the CDR3 reads CSVVLGLAKNIQYF. The CDR3 coding sequence is TGCAGCGTGGTGCTAGGGCTAGCCAAAAACATTCAGTACTTC.

This chain joins TRBV14 and TRBJ1-2; D unresolved. Between the trimmed V and J ends, which lost 2 bases and 4 bases, there was a span of 5 bases. CDR3 length: 12 residues. Germline CDR1 is SGHDN and CDR2 is FVKESK. DNA of the CDR3: TGTGCCAGCAGCCAAACCCTCTATGGCTACACCTTC. Its protein product is CASSQTLYGYTF.

This clonotype was seen only a few times. A much more abundant neighbour one base away suggests this may be a read error. CDR3 nucleotides: TGCGGTGCCCCTAGGAGGGAGGGCCAAGATGAGCAGTTCTTC. Translation: CGAPRREGQDEQFF. The V call is TRBV20-1, the J call TRBJ2-1, with 7 nucleotides matching TRBD2. Germline V gene data show CDR1 as DFQATT and CDR2 as SNEGSKA (reference sequence). The CDR3 contains 14 residues.

This clonotype was recorded many times. V is TRBV2 and J is TRBJ2-2, with D possibly being TRBD2 (6 bases). CDR1 and CDR2 (germline): SNHLY, FYNNEI. CDR3 length: 16 amino acids. Trimming removed 2 bases from V and 0 bases from J, with 10 bases in between. DNA of the CDR3: TGTGCCAGCAGTGAAACGGGAGAGGCGAACACCGGGGAGCTGTTTTTT. Translation gives CASSETGEANTGELFF.

In its sample, this clonotype was seen many times. This sequence joins TRBV3-1 and TRBJ1-5, with 7 bases that match TRBD1. This CDR3 spans 14 amino acids. The V segment lost 5 bases and the J segment 6 bases; nucleotides outside the gene matches: 7. CDR1 is LGHDT, CDR2 YNNKEL, per germline (reference sequence). Here the CDR3 DNA reads TGTGCCAGCAGCAGGAAGGGGGCTAGTCAGCCCCAGCATTTT. The encoded protein is CASSRKGASQPQHF.

The table lists this clonotype with many counts. This chain links TRBV20-1 with TRBJ2-3; 12 bases agree with TRBD2. The CDR3 length is 15 residues. V trimming: 0 bases; J trimming: 6 bases; junction bases outside the gene matches: 4. Per germline, CDR1 DFQATT and CDR2 SNEGSKA (reference sequence). CDR3 DNA: TGCAGTGCTAGAGATATGACTAGCGGGAGTGATACGCAGTATTTT. Translation gives CSARDMTSGSDTQYF.

The sample holds many counts of this clonotype. The rearrangement joins TRBV5-1 to TRBJ1-2; maybe TRBD1 (5 bases). Trimming removed 0 bases at V and 6 bases at J, with 9 bases between. Germline CDR1 and CDR2: SGHRS and YFSETQ. The CDR3 runs 13 residues. The chain's CDR3 is CASSLGQGNGYTF. The CDR3 coding sequence is TGCGCCAGCAGCTTGGGTCAGGGAAATGGCTACACCTTC.

The chain recombines TRBV5-4 with TRBJ2-7, with 12 nucleotides matching TRBD2. V was clipped by 0 bases and J by 7 bases; unmatched bases: 2. Germline V CDR1 and CDR2: SGHNT, YYREEE (reference sequence). CDR3 length equals 14 residues. Here the CDR3 DNA reads TGTGCCAGCAGCTTGGAACTAGCGGGAGGAGAGCAGTACTTC. It is translated as CASSLELAGGEQYF.

This clonotype showed up many times. The genes are TRBV7-2 and TRBJ2-7; either TRBD1 or TRBD2 may supply D (5 bases each). CDR1 is SGHTA, CDR2 FQGNSA, per germline. V was clipped by 5 bases and J by 1 base, with 12 bases between them. The CDR3 is 14 amino acids. The CDR3 nucleotides read TGTGCCAGCAGCCCTCGGGACGGATCCTACGAGCAGTACTTC. Protein product: CASSPRDGSYEQYF.

This clonotype was detected many times. The CDR3 DNA follows: TGTGCCAGCAGTGAAGGGGGACAGGGGAACACTGAAGCTTTCTTT. Its translation: CASSEGGQGNTEAFF. V gene TRBV25-1 combines with J gene TRBJ1-1; 9 nucleotides agree with TRBD1. J gave up 1 base and V 2 bases, and 2 bases lay outside the gene matches. The CDR3 spans 15 residues. Germline V gene data show CDR1 as MGHDK and CDR2 as SYGVNS.

This clonotype was detected many times. The chain has TRBV10-3 and TRBJ1-1, with D possibly TRBD1 on 5 matching bases. Between the trimmed V and J ends, which lost 5 bases and 5 bases, there was a span of 21 bases. The CDR3 spans 16 residues. Germline CDR1 and CDR2: ENHRY and SYGVKD. The CDR3 is CAISWAEGPGTTEAFF. The CDR3 DNA reads TGTGCCATCAGTTGGGCAGAGGGTCCGGGGACTACTGAAGCTTTCTTT.